This entry features one T cell receptor (beta chain) sequence. The record originates from a study of blood T cell repertoires in COVID-19. Study in general: Nucleic acid was either cDNA or gDNA, and it came from T cells, B-cell-depleted T cells, or PBMCs.

The CDR3 spans 15 residues. This study enrolled people aged about 18 to 90 from about two dozen US geographic areas. Recovered status in Cohort 3 required two negative PCRs, clearance, or symptom resolution. Per the study methods: Reference gene primers were amplified, and this amplification served to estimate nucleated cell counts. TCRdb keeps only in-frame clones here, not all; method: immunoSEQ multiplex PCR. V, J and clone size are those of that table, while D and trimming were read from the DNA. The sample contains about 280,000 clones, roughly nine tenths of which appear only once. Sequencing used PBMCs or T cells enriched from blood (not recorded which). The gene calls are TRBV21-1 and TRBJ2-7; the table names TRBD2, a call not compared with the DNA. TRBV21-1 is a pseudogene segment. The receptor was isolated from a woman in her 40s who had recovered from COVID-19. The CDR3 reads CASSKGGIGSYEQYF. The CDR3 DNA reads TGTGCCAGCAGCAAAGGCGGGATCGGATCCTACGAGCAGTACTTC.